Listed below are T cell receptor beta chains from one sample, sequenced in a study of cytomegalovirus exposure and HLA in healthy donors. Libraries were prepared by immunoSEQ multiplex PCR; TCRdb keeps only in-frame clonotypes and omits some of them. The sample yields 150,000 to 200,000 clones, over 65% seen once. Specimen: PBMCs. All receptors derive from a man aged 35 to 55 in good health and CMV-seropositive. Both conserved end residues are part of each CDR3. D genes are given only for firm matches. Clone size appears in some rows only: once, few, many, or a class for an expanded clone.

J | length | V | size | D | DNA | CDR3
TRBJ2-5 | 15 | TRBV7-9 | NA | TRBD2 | TGTGCCAGCACCCGGACTAGCGGCTTCCAAGAGACCCAGTACTTC | CASTRTSGFQETQYF
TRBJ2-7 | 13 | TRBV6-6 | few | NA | TGTGCCAGCAGTTATACAGGGAATTACGAGCAGTACTTC | CASSYTGNYEQYF
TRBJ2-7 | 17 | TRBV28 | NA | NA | TGTGCCAGCAGCCTCGGCGGGGCCGAACATGGAGTATACGAGCAGTACTTC | CASSLGGAEHGVYEQYF
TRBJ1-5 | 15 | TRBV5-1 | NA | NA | TGCGCCAGCAGCCCCGGGGTTGGGGGCAATCAGCCCCAGCATTTT | CASSPGVGGNQPQHF
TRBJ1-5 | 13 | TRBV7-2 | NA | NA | TGTGCCAGCAGCTTCGGTAGCAATCAGCCCCAGCATTTT | CASSFGSNQPQHF
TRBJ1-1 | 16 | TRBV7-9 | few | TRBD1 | TGTGCCAGCAGCCCTACCTACGGACAGGGGAGTACTGAAGCTTTCTTT | CASSPTYGQGSTEAFF
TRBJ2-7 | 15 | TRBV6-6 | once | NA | TGTGCCAGCAGTCCACCCCTGGGGGGAACTTACGAGCAGTACTTC | CASSPPLGGTYEQYF
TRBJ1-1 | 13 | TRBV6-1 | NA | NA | TGTGCCAGCAGTGAACAGGGGACCACTGAAGCTTTCTTT | CASSEQGTTEAFF
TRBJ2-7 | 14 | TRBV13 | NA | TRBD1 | TGTGCCAGCGCTCTTGGGGACAGAAACTACGAGCAGTACTTC | CASALGDRNYEQYF
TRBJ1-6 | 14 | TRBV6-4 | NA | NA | TGTGCCAGCAGCCAGACAGGCAATAATTCACCCCTCCACTTT | CASSQTGNNSPLHF
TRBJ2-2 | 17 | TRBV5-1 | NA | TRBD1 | TGCGCCAGCAGCTTGAGGCTACCGGGACAGGGCACCGGGGAGCTGTTTTTT | CASSLRLPGQGTGELFF
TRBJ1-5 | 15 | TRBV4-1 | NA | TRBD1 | TGCGCCAGCAGCCCGCGACAGGGGGCCGGTCAGCCCCAGCATTTT | CASSPRQGAGQPQHF
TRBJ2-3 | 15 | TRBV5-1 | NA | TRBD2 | TGCGCCAGCAGCTTGGTAGCGGGGGGGCCTGATACGCAGTATTTT | CASSLVAGGPDTQYF
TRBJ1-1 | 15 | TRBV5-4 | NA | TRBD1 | TGTGCCAGCAGCGCGCCCGACAGGGTGGTCACTGAAGCTTTCTTT | CASSAPDRVVTEAFF
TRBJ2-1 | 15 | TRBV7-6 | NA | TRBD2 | TGTGCCAGCAGCTTGGGGACTAGCGGGAGTAATGAGCAGTTCTTC | CASSLGTSGSNEQFF
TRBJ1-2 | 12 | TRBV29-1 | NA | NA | TGCAGCGTTAACAGTCCCAACTATGGCTACACCTTC | CSVNSPNYGYTF
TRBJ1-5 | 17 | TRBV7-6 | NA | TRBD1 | TGTGCCAGCAGCTTGGGAACAGGGGCGGCGGGCAATCAGCCCCAGCATTTT | CASSLGTGAAGNQPQHF
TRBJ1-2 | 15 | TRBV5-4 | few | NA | TGTGCCAGCAGTTCTACCGGGACAAACGACTATGGCTACACCTTC | CASSSTGTNDYGYTF
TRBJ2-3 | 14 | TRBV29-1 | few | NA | TGCAGCGTTGAGGAGTCCCTAGGCACAGATACGCAGTATTTT | CSVEESLGTDTQYF
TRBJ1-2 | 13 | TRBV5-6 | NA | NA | TGTGCCAGCAGCTTGGGGACGGGGGTGGGCTACACCTTC | CASSLGTGVGYTF
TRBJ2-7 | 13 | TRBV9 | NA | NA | TGTGCCAGCAGCGTAGAGTCAGGTTACGAGCAGTACTTC | CASSVESGYEQYF
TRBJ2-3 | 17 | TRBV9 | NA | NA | TGTGCCAGCAGCGTAGATCGGGAGTTGGGGGGCACAGATACGCAGTATTTT | CASSVDRELGGTDTQYF
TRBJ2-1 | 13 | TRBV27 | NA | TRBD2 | TGTGCCAGCAGAGTAGCGGGGGGAGATGAGCAGTTCTTC | CASRVAGGDEQFF
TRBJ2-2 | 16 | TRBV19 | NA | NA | TGTGCCAGTAGTATAGGAGGTAGCACTGGGACCGGGGAGCTGTTTTTT | CASSIGGSTGTGELFF
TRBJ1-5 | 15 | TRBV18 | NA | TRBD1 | TGTGCCAGCTCACCAAGCGGACAGGGAAGGCAGCCCCAGCATTTT | CASSPSGQGRQPQHF
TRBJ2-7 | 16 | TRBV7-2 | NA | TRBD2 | TGTGCCAGCAGCCCAGGGACTAGCGGGTTCTCCTACGAGCAGTACTTC | CASSPGTSGFSYEQYF
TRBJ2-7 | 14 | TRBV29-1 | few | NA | TGCAGCGTTAGGAGTTTCGGGGTCCCCTACGAGCAGTACTTC | CSVRSFGVPYEQYF
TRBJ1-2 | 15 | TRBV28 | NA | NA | TGTGCCAGCAGTGTAGGCAGCGGGATTAACTATGGCTACACCTTC | CASSVGSGINYGYTF
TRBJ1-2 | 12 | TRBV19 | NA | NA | TGTGCCAGTAGTATGGACAGCTATGGCTACACCTTC | CASSMDSYGYTF
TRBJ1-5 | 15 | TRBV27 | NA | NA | TGTGCCAGCAGTTTACAGCAGGGGCTCGGCCAGCCCCAGCATTTT | CASSLQQGLGQPQHF
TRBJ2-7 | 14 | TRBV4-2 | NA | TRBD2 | TGTGCCAGCAGTCCCGGACTAGGGGACTACGAGCAGTACTTC | CASSPGLGDYEQYF
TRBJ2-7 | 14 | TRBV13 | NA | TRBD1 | TGTGCCAGCAGCTTAGGCCACAGGGGGGACGAGCAGTACTTC | CASSLGHRGDEQYF
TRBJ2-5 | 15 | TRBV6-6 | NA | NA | TGTGCCAGCAGTCCCGGCAGGGGAGGGTTCGAGACCCAGTACTTC | CASSPGRGGFETQYF
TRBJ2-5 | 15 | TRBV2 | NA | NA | NA | CASILEMGGLETQYF
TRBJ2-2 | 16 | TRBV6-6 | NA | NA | TGTGCCAGCAGTTACCTCTATCAGGGAAACACCGGGGAGCTGTTTTTT | CASSYLYQGNTGELFF
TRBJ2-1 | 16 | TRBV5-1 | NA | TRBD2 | TGCGCCAGCAGCTCCTCCTGGGAGGGCCCGTACAATGAGCAGTTCTTC | CASSSSWEGPYNEQFF
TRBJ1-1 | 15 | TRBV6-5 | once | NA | TGTGCCAGCAGAGTTCAGACAGTTTCGAACACTGAAGCTTTCTTT | CASRVQTVSNTEAFF
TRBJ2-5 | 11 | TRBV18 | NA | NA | TGTGCCAGCTCACCAGAGGAGACCCAGTACTTC | CASSPEETQYF
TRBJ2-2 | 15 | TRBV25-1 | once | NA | TGTGCCAGCAGTGAAACCAGGGCGAACACCGGGGAGCTGTTTTTT | CASSETRANTGELFF
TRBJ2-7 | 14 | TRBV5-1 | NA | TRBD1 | TGCGCCAGCAGCTTGGTGACAGGGGGCTACGAGCAGTACTTC | CASSLVTGGYEQYF
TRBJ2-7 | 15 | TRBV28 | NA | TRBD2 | TGTGCCAGCAGTATCCTGGTAGCGGGACGGTACGAGCAGTACTTC | CASSILVAGRYEQYF
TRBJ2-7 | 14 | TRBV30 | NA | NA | TGTGCCTGGAGCGTCAAGGACAGAAACTACGAGCAGTACTTC | CAWSVKDRNYEQYF
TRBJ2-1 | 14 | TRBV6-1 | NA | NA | TGTGCCAGCGGAGCAGGGGTGTCCTACAATGAGCAGTTCTTC | CASGAGVSYNEQFF
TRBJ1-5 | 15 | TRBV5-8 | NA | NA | TGTGCCAGCAGCTGGGAGACAGGTAGCAATCAGCCCCAGCATTTT | CASSWETGSNQPQHF
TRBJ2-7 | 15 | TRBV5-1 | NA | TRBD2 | TGCGCCAGCAGCTTGGTGTGGCGGGGGATTTACGAGCAGTACTTC | CASSLVWRGIYEQYF
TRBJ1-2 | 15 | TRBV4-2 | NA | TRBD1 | TGTGCCAGCAGCCGTCAACGGGGACAGGGCAATGGCTACACCTTC | CASSRQRGQGNGYTF
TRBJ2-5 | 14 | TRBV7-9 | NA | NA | TGTGCCAGCAGCCCCCCAGGGGAACAAGAGACCCAGTACTTC | CASSPPGEQETQYF
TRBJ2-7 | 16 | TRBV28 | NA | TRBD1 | TGTGCCAGCAGTCACGCGGGACAGGCAAACTCCTACGAGCAGTACTTC | CASSHAGQANSYEQYF
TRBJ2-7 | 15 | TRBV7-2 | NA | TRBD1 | TGTGCCAGCAGCTGGGGACAGGGTAGTCCCTACGAGCAGTACTTC | CASSWGQGSPYEQYF
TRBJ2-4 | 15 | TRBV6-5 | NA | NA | TGTGCCAGCAGTTTTAGCGGCCCAGCCAAAAAAATTCAGTACTTC | CASSFSGPAKKIQYF
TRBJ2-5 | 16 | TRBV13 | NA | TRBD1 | TGTGCCAGCAGCTTTCGTCTAGGACAGGGTCCGGAGACCCAGTACTTC | CASSFRLGQGPETQYF
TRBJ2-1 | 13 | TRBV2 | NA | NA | TGTGCCAGCAGTGCCCTAGGTGAGGGTGAGCAGTTCTTC | CASSALGEGEQFF
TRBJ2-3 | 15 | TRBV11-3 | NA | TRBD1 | TGTGCCAGCAGCACTAGACAGGGTGGCACAGATACGCAGTATTTT | CASSTRQGGTDTQYF